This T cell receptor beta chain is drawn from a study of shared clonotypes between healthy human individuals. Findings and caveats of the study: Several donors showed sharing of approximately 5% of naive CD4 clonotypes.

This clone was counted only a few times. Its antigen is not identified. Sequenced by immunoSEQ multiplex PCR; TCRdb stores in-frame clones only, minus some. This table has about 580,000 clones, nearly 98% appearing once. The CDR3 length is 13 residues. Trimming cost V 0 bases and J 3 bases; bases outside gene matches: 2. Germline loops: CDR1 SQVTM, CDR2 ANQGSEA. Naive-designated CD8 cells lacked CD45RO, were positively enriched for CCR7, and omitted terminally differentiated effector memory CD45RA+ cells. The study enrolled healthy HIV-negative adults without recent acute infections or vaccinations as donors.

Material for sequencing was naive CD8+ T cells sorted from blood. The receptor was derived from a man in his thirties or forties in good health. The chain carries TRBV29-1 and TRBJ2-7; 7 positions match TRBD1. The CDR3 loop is CSVEEAGGYEQYF. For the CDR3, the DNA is TGCAGCGTTGAAGAGGCAGGGGGCTACGAGCAGTACTTC.